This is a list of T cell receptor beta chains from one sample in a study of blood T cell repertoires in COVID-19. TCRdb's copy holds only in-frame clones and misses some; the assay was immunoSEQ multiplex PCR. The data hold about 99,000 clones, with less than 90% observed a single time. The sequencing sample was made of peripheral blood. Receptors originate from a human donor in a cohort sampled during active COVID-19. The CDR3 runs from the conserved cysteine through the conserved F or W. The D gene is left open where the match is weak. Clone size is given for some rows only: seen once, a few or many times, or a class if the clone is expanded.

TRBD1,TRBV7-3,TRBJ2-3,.,CASSRTGGADTQYF,TGTGCCAGCAGCCGGACAGGGGGTGCAGATACGCAGTATTTT
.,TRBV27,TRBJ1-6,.,CASSSARTVSSPLHF,TGTGCCAGCAGTTCCGCTCGGACAGTCTCCTCACCCCTCCACTTT
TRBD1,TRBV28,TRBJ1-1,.,CASRSGGGNTEAFF,TGTGCCAGCAGGTCAGGGGGCGGGAACACTGAAGCTTTCTTT
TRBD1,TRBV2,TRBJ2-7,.,CASKGTATSEQYF,TGTGCCAGCAAGGGGACAGCTACTTCCGAGCAGTACTTC
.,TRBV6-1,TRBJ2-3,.,CASSEGNRERGTDTQYF,TGTGCCAGCAGTGAAGGAAATCGGGAGAGGGGTACAGATACGCAGTATTTT
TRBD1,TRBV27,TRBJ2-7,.,CASSLSPRGSPYEQYF,TGTGCCAGCAGTCTATCCCCCAGGGGGTCTCCCTACGAGCAGTACTTC
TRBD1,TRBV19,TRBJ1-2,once,CASSSSTGNYGYTF,TGTGCCAGTAGTTCTTCGACAGGGAACTATGGCTACACCTTC
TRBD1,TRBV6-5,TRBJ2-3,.,CASSDSYRGSDTQYF,TGTGCCAGCAGTGACTCCTACAGGGGTTCAGATACGCAGTATTTT
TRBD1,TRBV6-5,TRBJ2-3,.,CASSLGPGQITDTQYF,TGTGCCAGCAGTTTGGGGCCGGGACAGATCACAGATACGCAGTATTTT
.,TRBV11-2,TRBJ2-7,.,CASSIGQAYEQYF,TGTGCCAGCAGCATTGGACAAGCCTACGAGCAGTACTTC
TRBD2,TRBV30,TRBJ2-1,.,CAWSAGGLAINEQFF,TGTGCCTGGAGTGCGGGGGGACTAGCTATCAATGAGCAGTTCTTC
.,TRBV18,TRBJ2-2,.,CASSSPRSGELFF,TGTGCCAGCTCTTCTCCTAGGTCCGGGGAGCTGTTTTTT
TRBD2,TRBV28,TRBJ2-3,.,CASSSRGGRGDTQYF,TGTGCCAGCAGTTCCCGGGGGGGGCGGGGAGATACGCAGTATTTT
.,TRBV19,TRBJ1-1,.,CASSGGRVGNTEAFF,TGTGCCAGTAGTGGGGGCAGGGTTGGGAACACTGAAGCTTTCTTT
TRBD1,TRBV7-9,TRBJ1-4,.,CASSPRDSPWKLFF,TGTGCCAGCAGCCCCCGGGACAGTCCTTGGAAACTGTTTTTT
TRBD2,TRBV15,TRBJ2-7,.,CATSRGTSGMYEQYF,TGTGCCACCAGCAGAGGAACTAGCGGGATGTACGAGCAGTACTTC
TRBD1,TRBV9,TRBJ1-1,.,CASSNSDRARTEAFF,TGTGCCAGCAGCAACAGTGACAGGGCGAGGACTGAAGCTTTCTTT
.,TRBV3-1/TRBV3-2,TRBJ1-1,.,CASSERQPAEAFF,TGTGCCAGCAGCGAAAGACAGCCCGCTGAAGCTTTCTTT
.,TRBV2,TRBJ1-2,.,CASSSPGVYGYTF,TGTGCCAGCAGTTCCCCAGGGGTGTATGGCTACACCTTC
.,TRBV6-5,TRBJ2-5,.,CASSYSKQQETQYF,TGTGCCAGCAGTTACTCGAAACAGCAAGAGACCCAGTACTTC
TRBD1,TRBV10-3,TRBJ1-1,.,CAIRGQPNTEAFF,TGTGCCATAAGGGGACAGCCGAACACTGAAGCTTTCTTT
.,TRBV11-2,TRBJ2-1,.,CASSLDPGGAWDEQFF,TGTGCCAGCAGCTTAGATCCCGGGGGTGCGTGGGATGAGCAGTTCTTC
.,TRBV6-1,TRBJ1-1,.,CASSDSGAGVAFF,TGTGCCAGCAGTGATTCAGGGGCCGGGGTAGCTTTCTTT
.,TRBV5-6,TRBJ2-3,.,CASRSQGTHTDTQYF,TGTGCCAGCAGATCTCAGGGGACACACACAGATACGCAGTATTTT
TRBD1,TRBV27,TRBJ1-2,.,CASSLSGRRVRGRLTGYTF,TGTGCCAGCAGTTTATCAGGGCGTCGGGTCAGGGGGCGCTTGACGGGCTACACCTTC
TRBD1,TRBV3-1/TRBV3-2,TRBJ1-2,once,CASSQEWDRDVVYGYTF,TGTGCCAGCAGCCAAGAATGGGACAGGGATGTGGTCTATGGCTACACCTTC
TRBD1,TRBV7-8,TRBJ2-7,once,CASRSRDRGDYEQYF,TGTGCCAGCAGGTCTCGGGACAGGGGCGACTACGAGCAGTACTTC
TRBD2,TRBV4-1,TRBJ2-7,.,CASSQRGLPNYEQYF,TGCGCCAGCAGCCAAAGGGGACTACCAAACTACGAGCAGTACTTC
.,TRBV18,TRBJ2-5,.,CASSQKGDGTQYF,TGTGCCAGCTCACAAAAGGGGGACGGGACCCAGTACTTC
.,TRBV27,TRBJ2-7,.,CASSLRGRRVYEQYF,TGTGCCAGCAGTTTGCGGGGCAGGCGGGTATACGAGCAGTACTTC
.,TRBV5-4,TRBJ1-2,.,CARADYEGGYTF,TGTGCCAGAGCCGATTACGAGGGAGGCTACACCTTC
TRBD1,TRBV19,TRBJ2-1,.,CASSTWTGGNEQFF,TGTGCCAGTAGTACCTGGACAGGGGGCAATGAGCAGTTCTTC
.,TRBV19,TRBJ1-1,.,CASSPRPTGSLMNTEAFF,TGTGCCAGTAGTCCCCGTCCCACAGGGTCGTTAATGAACACTGAAGCTTTCTTT
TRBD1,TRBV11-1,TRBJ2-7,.,CASSHDRGRNEQYF,TGTGCCAGCAGCCACGACAGGGGGCGCAACGAGCAGTACTTC
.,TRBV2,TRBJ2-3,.,CASKRRQGETVGRYF,TGTGCCAGCAAGCGTCGGCAGGGCGAGACTGTCGGTCGGTATTTT
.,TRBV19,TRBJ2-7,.,CASSFNGPGNYEQYF,TGTGCCAGTAGTTTTAATGGTCCGGGGAACTACGAGCAGTACTTC
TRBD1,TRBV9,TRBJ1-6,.,CASSASGTGGVNSPLHF,TGTGCCAGCAGCGCATCGGGGACAGGGGGCGTAAATTCACCCCTCCACTTT
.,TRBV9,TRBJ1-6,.,CASSVEGMNSPLHF,TGTGCCAGCAGCGTTGAGGGTATGAATTCACCCCTCCACTTT
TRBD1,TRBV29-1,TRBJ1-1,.,CSVGEGGNEAFF,TGCAGCGTTGGGGAAGGGGGCAATGAAGCTTTCTTT
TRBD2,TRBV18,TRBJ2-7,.,CASSSSRGGEQYF,TGTGCCAGCTCATCGAGCCGGGGAGGGGAGCAGTACTTC
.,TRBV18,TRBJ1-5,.,CASSLGAGQPQHF,TGTGCCAGCTCACTTGGGGCCGGACAGCCCCAGCATTTT
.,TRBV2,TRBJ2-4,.,CASTSKNIQYF,TGTGCCAGCACGTCCAAAAACATTCAGTACTTC
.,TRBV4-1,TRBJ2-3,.,CASSPEEGPDTQYF,TGCGCCAGCAGCCCGGAGGAGGGTCCAGATACGCAGTATTTT
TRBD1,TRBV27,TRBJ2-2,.,CASRRGTDNTGELFF,TGTGCCAGCAGACGAGGGACAGATAACACCGGGGAGCTGTTTTTT
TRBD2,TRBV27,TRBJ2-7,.,CASSLRPTSGISYEQYF,TGTGCCAGCAGCCTTCGCCCGACTAGCGGGATTTCCTACGAGCAGTACTTC
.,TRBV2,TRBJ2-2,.,CAPWSNSNTGELFF,TGTGCCCCTTGGAGCAATTCGAACACCGGGGAGCTGTTTTTT
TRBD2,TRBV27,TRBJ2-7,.,CASVPRGGYEQYF,TGTGCCAGCGTACCGAGGGGAGGGTACGAGCAGTACTTC
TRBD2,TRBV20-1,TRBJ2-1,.,CSASSYSRENNEQFF,TGCAGTGCTAGTTCGTACTCGCGGGAGAACAATGAGCAGTTCTTC
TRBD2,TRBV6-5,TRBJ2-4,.,CASETSGSGTFQYF,TGTGCCAGCGAAACTAGCGGGAGTGGAACATTCCAGTACTTC